This is a list of T cell receptor beta chains from one sample in a study of blood T cell repertoires in COVID-19. Sequencing was performed with immunoSEQ multiplex PCR; in TCRdb, only in-frame clones are kept and a portion is missing. The sample includes about 74,000 clones, roughly 90% of them seen just once. The sequencing input was peripheral blood. These receptors were obtained from a man in his 70s with active or convalescent COVID-19. Both conserved end residues are part of each CDR3. D genes are given only for firm matches. Rows may omit the clone size; those that give it use once, few, many or a size class.

cdr3_length: 13; d_call: .; clone_size: .; v_call: TRBV10-1; j_call: TRBJ1-4; cdr3_nt: TGCGCCAGCAGCACAGGGCTTGGCGAAAAACTGTTTTTT; cdr3_aa: CASSTGLGEKLFF
cdr3_length: 15; d_call: .; clone_size: .; v_call: TRBV4-1; j_call: TRBJ1-2; cdr3_nt: TGCGCCAGCAGCCAGGGTCAGGGTCTGAGCTATGGCTACACCTTC; cdr3_aa: CASSQGQGLSYGYTF
cdr3_length: 13; d_call: .; clone_size: .; v_call: TRBV2; j_call: TRBJ2-1; cdr3_nt: TGTGCCAGCACCGAGGGTCCCTACAATGAGCAGTTCTTC; cdr3_aa: CASTEGPYNEQFF
cdr3_length: 17; d_call: .; clone_size: .; v_call: TRBV21-1; j_call: TRBJ1-6; cdr3_nt: TGTGCCAGCAGCGACCAGGGAAAACTCTCCTATAATTCACCCCTCCACTTT; cdr3_aa: CASSDQGKLSYNSPLHF
cdr3_length: 16; d_call: TRBD1; clone_size: .; v_call: TRBV5-1; j_call: TRBJ2-2; cdr3_nt: TGCGCCAGCAGCCCAGGGACAGGGTATTACACCGGGGAGCTGTTTTTT; cdr3_aa: CASSPGTGYYTGELFF
cdr3_length: 11; d_call: .; clone_size: .; v_call: TRBV24-1; j_call: TRBJ1-1; cdr3_nt: TGTGCCACCAGTGGCGCCAGGGAGGATTTCTTT; cdr3_aa: CATSGAREDFF
cdr3_length: 14; d_call: .; clone_size: once; v_call: TRBV5-4; j_call: TRBJ2-1; cdr3_nt: TGTGCCAGCGGTGCGAGACTAGGGGACAATGAGCAGTTCTTC; cdr3_aa: CASGARLGDNEQFF
cdr3_length: 16; d_call: .; clone_size: .; v_call: TRBV27; j_call: TRBJ1-5; cdr3_nt: TGTGCCAGCAGTTTAGACCGACCCCGAGGGAGTCAGCCCCAGCATTTT; cdr3_aa: CASSLDRPRGSQPQHF
cdr3_length: 12; d_call: .; clone_size: .; v_call: TRBV28; j_call: TRBJ1-6; cdr3_nt: TGTGCCAGCACTCGGGGGGGATCGCCCCTCCACTTT; cdr3_aa: CASTRGGSPLHF
cdr3_length: 13; d_call: .; clone_size: .; v_call: TRBV25-1; j_call: TRBJ1-1; cdr3_nt: TGTGCCAGCAGTGGGGGGGTCGGGACTGAAGCTTTCTTT; cdr3_aa: CASSGGVGTEAFF
cdr3_length: 14; d_call: .; clone_size: .; v_call: TRBV6-1; j_call: TRBJ1-2; cdr3_nt: TGTGCCAGCAGTGAAGGGGGGGACGTCTATGGCTACACCTTC; cdr3_aa: CASSEGGDVYGYTF
cdr3_length: 16; d_call: TRBD2; clone_size: .; v_call: TRBV20-1; j_call: TRBJ2-3; cdr3_nt: TGCAGTGCTAGTGTCCCTAGCGGGAGGGAGACAGATACGCAGTATTTT; cdr3_aa: CSASVPSGRETDTQYF
cdr3_length: 13; d_call: TRBD1; clone_size: once; v_call: TRBV5-6; j_call: TRBJ2-1; cdr3_nt: TGTGCCAGCAGACGGACAGGGTTCAATGAGCAGTTCTTC; cdr3_aa: CASRRTGFNEQFF
cdr3_length: 14; d_call: TRBD2; clone_size: .; v_call: TRBV20-1; j_call: TRBJ2-5; cdr3_nt: TGCAGTGCTAGTAGCGGGAGGGCGGGGGAGACCCAGTACTTC; cdr3_aa: CSASSGRAGETQYF
cdr3_length: 14; d_call: .; clone_size: .; v_call: TRBV6-1; j_call: TRBJ1-2; cdr3_nt: TGTGCCAGCAGTGAGGACAGAGCAACCTATGGCTACACCTTC; cdr3_aa: CASSEDRATYGYTF
cdr3_length: 14; d_call: TRBD2; clone_size: .; v_call: TRBV10-2; j_call: TRBJ2-3; cdr3_nt: TGCGCCAGCACTAGCGGGGGGGGCAGGGATACGCAGTATTTT; cdr3_aa: CASTSGGGRDTQYF
cdr3_length: 12; d_call: .; clone_size: .; v_call: TRBV19; j_call: TRBJ1-5; cdr3_nt: TGTGCCAGTGCCCGGAGCAATCAGCCCCAGCATTTT; cdr3_aa: CASARSNQPQHF
cdr3_length: 15; d_call: .; clone_size: .; v_call: TRBV5-3; j_call: TRBJ1-1; cdr3_nt: TGTGCCAGAAGCCTGCGGGAAAAGCGGGGCACTGAAGCTTTCTTT; cdr3_aa: CARSLREKRGTEAFF
cdr3_length: 13; d_call: .; clone_size: .; v_call: TRBV2; j_call: TRBJ1-2; cdr3_nt: TGTGCCAGCGGGAGAGAGGGATTCTATGGCTACACCTTC; cdr3_aa: CASGREGFYGYTF
cdr3_length: 14; d_call: TRBD1; clone_size: .; v_call: TRBV28; j_call: TRBJ2-7; cdr3_nt: TGTGCCAGCAGTTTATCGGGACAGGGATACGAGCAGTACTTC; cdr3_aa: CASSLSGQGYEQYF
cdr3_length: 15; d_call: TRBD2; clone_size: .; v_call: TRBV19; j_call: TRBJ2-2; cdr3_nt: TGTGCCAGTAGTAACCAGCGGGGGAACACCGGGGAGCTGTTTTTT; cdr3_aa: CASSNQRGNTGELFF
cdr3_length: 15; d_call: TRBD1; clone_size: .; v_call: TRBV6-1; j_call: TRBJ1-1; cdr3_nt: TGTGCCAGCAGTGAAAAGGGCACAGGGGGGACTGAAGCTTTCTTT; cdr3_aa: CASSEKGTGGTEAFF
cdr3_length: 15; d_call: .; clone_size: .; v_call: TRBV6-5; j_call: TRBJ2-5; cdr3_nt: TGTGCCACCTCCCGCCAGGGTGGGTCTAGTGAGACCCAGTACTTC; cdr3_aa: CATSRQGGSSETQYF
cdr3_length: 14; d_call: .; clone_size: .; v_call: TRBV6-5; j_call: TRBJ2-5; cdr3_nt: TGTGCCAGCAGCCATTCTGGGACAAAAGAGACCCAGTACTTC; cdr3_aa: CASSHSGTKETQYF
cdr3_length: 15; d_call: TRBD1; clone_size: few; v_call: TRBV19; j_call: TRBJ1-1; cdr3_nt: TGTGCCAGTAGTAAGGGACAGGGTTTGAACACTGAAGCTTTCTTT; cdr3_aa: CASSKGQGLNTEAFF
cdr3_length: 15; d_call: .; clone_size: .; v_call: TRBV18; j_call: TRBJ1-4; cdr3_nt: TGTGCCAGCTCACCACCCGGCAGGTTTAATGAAAAACTGTTTTTT; cdr3_aa: CASSPPGRFNEKLFF
cdr3_length: 12; d_call: .; clone_size: .; v_call: TRBV19; j_call: TRBJ1-1; cdr3_nt: TGTGCCAGTAGTACCTGGGGGCCTGAAGCTTTCTTT; cdr3_aa: CASSTWGPEAFF
cdr3_length: 16; d_call: .; clone_size: .; v_call: TRBV3-1/TRBV3-2; j_call: TRBJ1-4; cdr3_nt: TGTGCCAGCAGCCAAGATCCTGCCAGGGTACGAGAAAAACTGTTTTTT; cdr3_aa: CASSQDPARVREKLFF
cdr3_length: 15; d_call: TRBD2; clone_size: .; v_call: TRBV6-6; j_call: TRBJ2-1; cdr3_nt: TGTGCCAGCTCCGGACTAGCGGGAGGGCGCAATGAGCAGTTCTTC; cdr3_aa: CASSGLAGGRNEQFF
cdr3_length: 15; d_call: .; clone_size: .; v_call: TRBV28; j_call: TRBJ1-3; cdr3_nt: TGTGCCAGCAGTACCAGGGTCTTAGGAAGAAACACCATATATTTT; cdr3_aa: CASSTRVLGRNTIYF
cdr3_length: 14; d_call: .; clone_size: .; v_call: TRBV28; j_call: TRBJ1-6; cdr3_nt: TGTGCCAGCATGGGGGGGCCGGGATATTCACCCCTCCACTTT; cdr3_aa: CASMGGPGYSPLHF
cdr3_length: 14; d_call: .; clone_size: .; v_call: TRBV6-6; j_call: TRBJ2-3; cdr3_nt: TGTGCCAGCAGAGCCCCCGGGACTCGAGATACGCAGTATTTT; cdr3_aa: CASRAPGTRDTQYF
cdr3_length: 13; d_call: TRBD1; clone_size: .; v_call: TRBV19; j_call: TRBJ2-5; cdr3_nt: TGTGCCAGTAGAGAAGGGGGCGGCGAGACCCAGTACTTC; cdr3_aa: CASREGGGETQYF
cdr3_length: 17; d_call: TRBD1; clone_size: .; v_call: TRBV9; j_call: TRBJ2-1; cdr3_nt: TGTGCCAGCAGCGTAGGGGAGACAGGGTTCGGGGACAATGAGCAGTTCTTC; cdr3_aa: CASSVGETGFGDNEQFF
cdr3_length: 14; d_call: .; clone_size: once; v_call: TRBV5-1; j_call: TRBJ2-5; cdr3_nt: TGCGCCAGCAGCTTTAGCCCCAGCCAAGAGACCCAGTACTTC; cdr3_aa: CASSFSPSQETQYF
cdr3_length: 16; d_call: TRBD1; clone_size: .; v_call: TRBV10-3; j_call: TRBJ2-2; cdr3_nt: TGTGCCATCAGTGAAGACAGGGCCTTGAACACCGGGGAGCTGTTTTTT; cdr3_aa: CAISEDRALNTGELFF